The clone carrying this TCR beta chain was counted between two and nine times. This sample is drawn from a study of high-grade serous ovarian cancer treatment subgroups. In the study overall: Each sample yielded on average approximately 7,700 unique TCR beta rearrangements from over 12,000 reads.

Tumor samples were taken before definitive surgery or chemotherapy. The repertoire was sequenced with immunoSEQ multiplex PCR; TCRdb's copy has only in-frame clones and lacks some. The table records 19,000 or so clones, roughly 75% of them present only once. The germline gives CDR1 MNHNS, CDR2 SASEGT. This CDR3 is built from 14 residues. The ends were cut back, 7 bases at V and 0 bases at J, with 13 bases in the middle. The receptor was isolated from a human donor with high-grade serous ovarian cancer. V usage is TRBV6-1 and J usage is TRBJ2-7; TRBD1 or TRBD2 may be the D gene (5 bases each). Sequenced input: tumor tissue. The CDR3, as DNA: TGTGCCAGCACTTCCGGGACGTACTCCTACGAGCAGTACTTC. Residues: CASTSGTYSYEQYF.